These 19 T cell receptor beta chains share one sample of origin, sequenced in a study of blood T cell repertoires in COVID-19. TCRdb's table, derived via immunoSEQ multiplex PCR, lists solely in-frame clones and lacks some. The top ten clones hold over 8.5% of a sample with approximately 260,000 clones, over 70% of them seen once. Input material: peripheral blood. These receptors came from a human donor in a cohort sampled during active COVID-19.

This chain links TRBV7-9 with TRBJ1-4; TRBD1 agrees at 9 bases. Germline loops: CDR1 SEHNR, CDR2 FQNEAQ (reference sequence). V was pared by 1 base and J by 7 bases, with 4 bases of the junction left unmatched. CDR3 size: 15 residues. The CDR3 is CASSLEQGAREKLFF. The CDR3 DNA is TGTGCCAGCAGCTTAGAACAGGGGGCGCGTGAAAAACTGTTTTTT.

V usage is TRBV15 and J usage is TRBJ1-3; D gene ambiguous. Trimming shortened V by 0 bases and J by 0 bases, and 9 bases separated the two germline ends. The germline V gene has CDR1 LNHNV and CDR2 YYDKDF (reference sequence). The CDR3 length is 16 residues. The CDR3 sequence is CATSRESGSSGNTIYF. For the CDR3, the DNA is TGTGCCACCAGCAGAGAGTCGGGGTCCTCTGGAAACACCATATATTTT.

V usage is TRBV9 and J usage is TRBJ1-2; D remains unclear. From germline, CDR1 is SGDLS and CDR2 YYNGEE. The V and J ends lost 0 bases and 4 bases respectively, with 13 bases between them. The CDR3 is made up of 15 amino acids. The CDR3 spells CASSVGAGITYGYTF. The CDR3 DNA is TGTGCCAGCAGCGTAGGGGCGGGTATTACCTATGGCTACACCTTC.

The rearrangement links TRBV5-1 to TRBJ2-6, with 12 positions matching TRBD2. The V and J ends lost 3 bases and 0 bases, in that order; junction bases with no gene match: 4. The germline V gene encodes CDR1 SGHRS and CDR2 YFSETQ. The CDR3 length is 18 residues. The CDR3 spells CASSSGLAGFSGANVLTF. CDR3 coding DNA: TGCGCCAGCAGCTCCGGACTAGCGGGGTTCTCTGGGGCCAACGTCCTGACTTTC. Combining the CDR3 with reference TRBV5-1 and TRBJ2-6 gives the whole variable domain KAGVTQTPRYLIKTRGQQVTLSCSPISGHRSVSWYQQTPGQGLQFLFEYFSETQRNKGNFPGRFSGRQFSNSRSEMNVSTLELGDSALYLCASSSGLAGFSGANVLTFGAGSRLTVL.

The rearrangement uses TRBV18 and TRBJ2-3; D ambiguous. Trimming shortened V by 3 bases and J by 4 bases, and 14 bases separated the two germline ends. The CDR3 loop spans 15 amino acids. Germline assignment: CDR1 KGHSH and CDR2 LQKENI. The CDR3 bases are TGTGCCAGCTCACCGGTTTCAGCGTCTGCAGATACGCAGTATTTT. Its translation is CASSPVSASADTQYF.

The rearrangement joins TRBV10-2 to TRBJ2-1; TRBD2 matches 7 bases. This CDR3 is 19 amino acids long. V gave up 3 bases and J gave up 8 bases; unmatched junction bases: 22. In germline, CDR1 is WSHSY, CDR2 SAAADI. The CDR3 spells CASSDYLPGLAAQPHEQFF. CDR3 coding DNA: TGCGCCAGCAGTGATTATTTACCCGGCCTAGCGGCCCAACCCCATGAGCAGTTCTTC.

This clone was observed at least ten times. The rearrangement joins TRBV6-6 to TRBJ1-5; no clear D gene. This CDR3 spans 16 amino acids. V lost 7 bases to trimming and J lost 4 bases, with 20 bases between them. Germline assignment: CDR1 MNHNY and CDR2 SVGAGI (reference sequence). CDR3 protein: CASTPSTRRNNQPQHF. The DNA for the CDR3 is TGTGCCAGCACCCCCAGCACACGGCGGAATAATCAGCCCCAGCATTTT.

V gene TRBV7-8 combines with J gene TRBJ2-3; D possibly corresponds to TRBD1 (6 bases). This CDR3 has 15 amino acids. The ends were cut back, 4 bases at V and 1 base at J, with 12 bases in the middle. From germline, CDR1 is SGHVS and CDR2 FQNEAQ. The CDR3 sequence: CASSSRTVGTDTQYF. As DNA, the CDR3 is TGTGCCAGCAGCTCACGGACAGTAGGCACAGATACGCAGTATTTT.

The genes are TRBV28 and TRBJ2-7, with a possible D match to TRBD1 (5 bases). Trimming removed 4 bases at V and 0 bases at J, with 16 bases between. This CDR3 contains 16 residues. Germline lookup yields CDR1 MDHEN and CDR2 SYDVKM. The CDR3 sequence is CASSYLRTQPSYEQYF. The CDR3 bases are TGTGCCAGCAGTTACCTGAGGACACAGCCCTCCTACGAGCAGTACTTC.

The chain couples TRBV28 to TRBJ2-1; 11 positions match TRBD2. V lost 3 bases, J lost 2 bases, and 3 bases stayed unmatched. The CDR3 covers 16 residues. CDR1 and CDR2 (germline): MDHEN, SYDVKM. DNA for the CDR3: TGTGCCAGCAGTTTTTTAGCGGGGGGGACCTACAATGAGCAGTTCTTC. Residues: CASSFLAGGTYNEQFF.

The chain uses TRBV28 and TRBJ1-5; D is unresolved. V was shortened by 9 bases and J by 0 bases, with 12 bases between the two germline ends. The V gene's germline CDR1 is MDHEN and CDR2 SYDVKM. The CDR3 sequence is 14 residues long. The CDR3 loop reads CASLAPYSNQPQHF. DNA for the CDR3: TGTGCCAGTCTGGCCCCATATAGCAATCAGCCCCAGCATTTT.

This clone was seen a single time. The V gene is TRBV4-1, the J gene TRBJ2-1; 7 bases agree with TRBD1. Per the germline V gene, CDR1 is MGHRA and CDR2 is YSYEKL. With 2 bases clipped from V and 4 bases from J, the junction kept 5 bases outside the gene matches. The CDR3 sequence is 15 residues long. CDR3 region: CASSQRDSEYNEQFF. Written as DNA, the CDR3 is TGCGCCAGCAGCCAAAGGGACAGTGAATACAATGAGCAGTTCTTC.

The CDR3 sequence: CASSVGQATNEKLFF. In DNA, the CDR3 is TGTGCCAGTAGTGTTGGACAGGCAACTAATGAAAAACTGTTTTTT. The chain uses TRBV19 and TRBJ1-4; 7 positions agree with TRBD1. The CDR3 has 15 residues. The V segment lost 5 bases and the J segment 0 bases; nucleotides outside the gene matches: 3. Germline V gives CDR1 LNHDA, CDR2 SQIVND (reference sequence). Variable domain in full (rest from reference TRBV19 and TRBJ1-4): DGGITQSPKYLFRKEGQNVTLSCEQNLNHDAMYWYRQDPGQGLRLIYYSQIVNDFQKGDIAEGYSVSREKKESFPLTVTSAQKNPTAFYLCASSVGQATNEKLFFGSGTQLSVL.

The chain links TRBV9 to TRBJ2-5, with D tentatively TRBD1 (5 bases). V lost 1 base and J 1 base, leaving 14 bases between the germline ends. CDR1 and CDR2 (germline): SGDLS, YYNGEE. The CDR3 is 16 amino acids. The CDR3 spells CASSVLPDTPQETQYF. The CDR3 DNA follows: TGTGCCAGCAGCGTACTTCCGGACACCCCCCAAGAGACCCAGTACTTC.

V gene TRBV29-1 combines with J gene TRBJ1-4, with no clear D. V was clipped by 4 bases and J by 5 bases, with 11 bases between them. Germline V gene sequence: CDR1 SQVTM, CDR2 ANQGSEA. The CDR3 contains 13 residues. The CDR3 protein is CSVAKTGNEKLFF. The CDR3 DNA reads TGCAGCGTTGCTAAGACGGGAAATGAAAAACTGTTTTTT. The variable domain in full, with the rest retrieved from reference TRBV29-1 and TRBJ1-4, is SAVISQKPSRDICQRGTSLTIQCQVDSQVTMMFWYRQQPGQSLTLIATANQGSEATYESGFVIDKFPISRPNLTFSTLTVSNMSPEDSSIYLCSVAKTGNEKLFFGSGTQLSVL.

The V and J genes are TRBV10-2 and TRBJ1-6; possible D gene TRBD1, 5 bases. The CDR3 totals 15 residues. The germline gives CDR1 WSHSY, CDR2 SAAADI. With 7 bases removed from V and 0 bases from J, the gap between germline ends came to 10 bases. The CDR3 reads CASTRQISYNSPLHF. The CDR3 DNA reads TGCGCCAGCACCCGACAGATCTCCTATAATTCACCCCTCCACTTT.

The chain has TRBV9 and TRBJ2-7, with D tentatively TRBD2 (5 bases). The V gene's germline CDR1 is SGDLS and CDR2 YYNGEE. Trimming took 4 bases from V and 6 from J, leaving 20 bases between them. CDR3 length: 15 amino acids. The DNA for the CDR3 is TGTGCCAGCAGCCCAACTAGGGCCGGAGACTCCGAGCAGTACTTC. Amino acid sequence: CASSPTRAGDSEQYF.

The chain couples TRBV4-3 to TRBJ2-7, with 9 bases aligning to TRBD1. With V trimmed by 3 bases and J by 2 bases, 2 bases remained unmatched. The CDR3 loop spans 14 amino acids. Germline V lookup: CDR1 LGHNA, CDR2 YSLEER. CDR3 bases: TGCGCCAGCAGCCACGGGACAGGGACCTACGAGCAGTACTTC. Amino acids: CASSHGTGTYEQYF.

This sequence joins TRBV5-1 and TRBJ1-4, with D hard to call. CDR1 and CDR2 (germline): SGHRS, YFSETQ. The germline V and J ends were trimmed by 6 bases and 0 bases, with 12 bases remaining between them. The CDR3 sequence is 15 residues long. CDR3: CASTQGRATNEKLFF. The CDR3 region has the DNA TGCGCCAGCACGCAAGGGAGGGCAACTAATGAAAAACTGTTTTTT. Looking up the rest from reference TRBV5-1 and TRBJ1-4 gives the full variable domain: KAGVTQTPRYLIKTRGQQVTLSCSPISGHRSVSWYQQTPGQGLQFLFEYFSETQRNKGNFPGRFSGRQFSNSRSEMNVSTLELGDSALYLCASTQGRATNEKLFFGSGTQLSVL.